Below, 24 T cell receptor beta chains from the same sample are listed, as sequenced in a study of cytomegalovirus exposure and HLA in healthy donors. Both 60 Vbeta primers and 13 Jbeta primers went into the PCR. Data came from immunoSEQ multiplex PCR; TCRdb stores just in-frame clones and leaves some out. The sample includes 160,000 or so clones, more than 80% of them seen just once. Sequences were obtained from PBMCs. All receptors derive from a woman between 45 and 65 years old in good health and CMV-seronegative.

This clone occurred a few times. The chain is built from TRBV6-5 and TRBJ2-2, with 8 nucleotides matching TRBD1. CDR3 length: 15 amino acids. CDR1 is MNHEY and CDR2 is SVGAGI in the germline V gene. Germline trimming cut 6 bases from V and 5 bases from J; bases unmatched to any gene: 8. CDR3 nucleotide sequence: TGTGCCAGCAGGCCGGGACAGGCGGAGACCGGGGAGCTGTTTTTT. Its translation: CASRPGQAETGELFF.

This clone has only a few counts. The rearrangement links TRBV9 to TRBJ2-3; 8 nucleotides line up with TRBD2. Germline CDR1 reads SGDLS; CDR2 reads YYNGEE. The CDR3 is 16 residues long. V gave up 0 bases and J gave up 2 bases; unmatched junction bases: 5. The CDR3: CASSVGSGSFTDTQYF. DNA for the CDR3: TGTGCCAGCAGCGTAGGGAGCGGGAGTTTCACAGATACGCAGTATTTT. The full variable domain, with the rest looked up from reference TRBV9 and TRBJ2-3, is DSGVTQTPKHLITATGQRVTLRCSPRSGDLSVYWYQQSLDQGLQFLIQYYNGEERAKGNILERFSAQQFPDLHSELNLSSLELGDSALYFCASSVGSGSFTDTQYFGPGTRLTVL.

The chain is built from TRBV19 and TRBJ1-1, with TRBD1 identical over 10 bases. After removal of 6 bases from V and 7 bases from J, the junction contained 5 bases not matched to a gene. Germline-derived CDR1 and CDR2 are LNHDA and SQIVND (reference sequence). There are 13 residues in the CDR3. CDR3 loop: CASRDRGHNEAFF. CDR3 coding DNA: TGTGCCAGTAGAGACAGGGGGCACAATGAAGCTTTCTTT.

This chain connects TRBV4-3 to TRBJ2-1, with 10 bases matching TRBD2. CDR3 length equals 15 residues. The junction had 4 bases not matched to a gene; V was cut back by 0 bases and J by 8 bases. Germline CDR1 and CDR2: LGHNA and YSLEER. CDR3 coding DNA: TGCGCCAGCAGCCAAGAGGGACTAGCGCCCGATGAGCAGTTCTTC. It specifies CASSQEGLAPDEQFF.

About this clone: Germline is not matched at one junction end, which may reflect a read error. V gene TRBV4-3 combines with J gene TRBJ1-6; TRBD1 might be the D (6 bases). Looked up from germline, CDR1 is LGHNA and CDR2 is YSLEER. This CDR3 is 15 amino acids long. The chain's CDR3 is CASSQDLGRGIDQYF. CDR3 sequence (DNA): TGCGCCAGCAGCCAAGATTTGGGCAGGGGAATAGATCAGTACTTT.

This clone has a handful of counts. The identical CDR3 is also encoded by other nucleotide sequences in the sample. The chain links TRBV5-1 to TRBJ1-2; 9 bases are a match to TRBD1. This CDR3 has 14 residues. V was pared by 3 bases and J by 5 bases, with 5 bases of the junction left unmatched. CDR1 is SGHRS, CDR2 YFSETQ, per germline. The CDR3 DNA is TGCGCCAGCAGCTCGACAGGGGGAAGTTATGGCTACACCTTC. Translating gives CASSSTGGSYGYTF. Supplemented by reference TRBV5-1 and TRBJ1-2, the full variable domain reads KAGVTQTPRYLIKTRGQQVTLSCSPISGHRSVSWYQQTPGQGLQFLFEYFSETQRNKGNFPGRFSGRQFSNSRSEMNVSTLELGDSALYLCASSSTGGSYGYTFGSGTRLTVV.

The gene calls are TRBV25-1 and TRBJ2-1; D is undetermined. The germline V gene has CDR1 MGHDK and CDR2 SYGVNS. The ends were cut back, 2 bases at V and 9 bases at J, with 14 bases in the middle. The CDR3 is 14 amino acids. The CDR3 nucleotides are TGTGCCAGCAGTGAAGAGAGGCCTAGTTGTGAGCAGTTCTTC. It is translated as CASSEERPSCEQFF.

This chain links TRBV19 with TRBJ1-5, with TRBD1 matching 8 bases. This CDR3 has 15 amino acids. The J segment lost 2 bases and the V segment lost 6 bases, leaving 6 bases of the junction unmatched. Germline V gene sequence: CDR1 LNHDA, CDR2 SQIVND (reference sequence). The CDR3 spells CASSPDRVGNQPQHF. CDR3 in DNA: TGTGCCAGTAGCCCGGACAGGGTTGGCAATCAGCCCCAGCATTTT.

The V call is TRBV6-4, the J call TRBJ2-2; 8 bases are a match to TRBD1. Trimming took 6 bases from V and 6 from J; bases not matched to a gene: 6. The length of the CDR3 is 14 residues. From germline, CDR1 is MRHNA and CDR2 SNTAGT. CDR3 in amino acids: CASSRDRGAGELFF. The CDR3 coding sequence is TGTGCCAGCAGCCGTGACAGGGGAGCCGGGGAGCTGTTTTTT.

The chain couples TRBV7-2 to TRBJ1-5; D uncertain. V was trimmed by 3 bases and J by 1 base, leaving 10 bases between them. Germline CDR1 is SGHTA and CDR2 is FQGNSA. The CDR3 extends over 15 amino acids. In nucleotides, the CDR3 is TGTGCCAGCAGCTTTAGCGCTGGGAGCAATCAGCCCCAGCATTTT. Amino acids: CASSFSAGSNQPQHF. Full variable domain (rest looked up from reference TRBV7-2 and TRBJ1-5): GAGVSQSPSNKVTEKGKDVELRCDPISGHTALYWYRQSLGQGLEFLIYFQGNSAPDKSGLPSDRFSAERTGGSVSTLTIQRTQQEDSAVYLCASSFSAGSNQPQHFGDGTRLSIL.

The genes are TRBV28 and TRBJ2-7; tentatively, D is TRBD1 (6 bases). Germline assignment: CDR1 MDHEN and CDR2 SYDVKM. CDR3 length equals 12 residues. Deletions cut 7 bases from V and 6 bases from J, with 13 bases between. This CDR3 is CASTFDRTEQYF. The CDR3 DNA reads TGTGCCAGCACCTTCGACAGGACCGAGCAGTACTTC.

V is TRBV9 and J is TRBJ1-2, with D tentatively TRBD1 (6 bases). The CDR3 consists of 14 residues. Germline V gene data show CDR1 as SGDLS and CDR2 as YYNGEE. V gave up 0 bases and J gave up 4 bases, with 10 bases separating them. Written as DNA, the CDR3 is TGTGCCAGCAGCGTAGAGGGGGGGCCCTATGGCTACACCTTC. Its protein is CASSVEGGPYGYTF.

The CDR3 loop is CASSQERSEAFF. The CDR3 DNA follows: TGCGCCAGCAGCCAAGAGCGGTCCGAAGCTTTCTTT. This rearrangement joins TRBV4-1 to TRBJ1-1; no clear D gene. Germline V lookup: CDR1 MGHRA, CDR2 YSYEKL. The CDR3 covers 12 residues. V was shortened by 0 bases and J by 8 bases, with 7 bases between the two germline ends.

The V call is TRBV27, the J call TRBJ2-6, with D maybe TRBD2 (6 bases). Looked up from germline, CDR1 is MNHEY and CDR2 is SMNVEV (reference sequence). The CDR3 spans 15 residues. The V end was cut by 4 bases, the J end by 1 base, with 8 bases between. CDR3 sequence reads: CASSSGGSGANVLTF. The DNA for the CDR3 is TGTGCCAGCAGTTCTGGGGGGTCTGGGGCCAACGTCCTGACTTTC. Together with reference TRBV27 and TRBJ2-6, the CDR3 gives the full variable domain: EAQVTQNPRYLITVTGKKLTVTCSQNMNHEYMSWYRQDPGLGLRQIYYSMNVEVTDKGDVPEGYKVSRKEKRNFPLILESPSPNQTSLYFCASSSGGSGANVLTFGAGSRLTVL.

This clone was seen just once. The rearrangement joins TRBV28 to TRBJ2-5; 7 bases fit TRBD1. The germline V gene has CDR1 MDHEN and CDR2 SYDVKM. V was pared by 10 bases and J by 7 bases, with 9 bases of the junction left unmatched. The CDR3 loop spans 12 amino acids. CDR3 loop: CATLDRVVTQYF. The CDR3 DNA reads as TGTGCCACCCTCGACAGGGTTGTGACCCAGTACTTC.

V usage is TRBV27 and J usage is TRBJ1-1; D is perhaps TRBD1 (5 bases). From germline, CDR1 is MNHEY and CDR2 SMNVEV (reference sequence). The CDR3 runs to 13 residues. Trimming cost V 4 bases and J 2 bases, with 8 bases left between them. CDR3 coding DNA: TGTGCCAGCAGTTCACAGGAAAACACTGAAGCTTTCTTT. Residues: CASSSQENTEAFF.

This chain connects TRBV9 to TRBJ2-7; possible D gene TRBD2, 7 bases. Germline V gene lookup returns CDR1 SGDLS and CDR2 YYNGEE. This CDR3 has 13 residues. V lost 0 bases to trimming and J lost 6 bases, with 10 bases between them. The CDR3 protein is CASSVGGGGEQYF. The CDR3 DNA is TGTGCCAGCAGCGTAGGAGGGGGGGGCGAGCAGTACTTC.

J is TRBJ2-1 and V is TRBV19, with 9 bases matching TRBD2. V gave up 11 bases and J gave up 4 bases; unmatched junction bases: 12. CDR1 LNHDA and CDR2 SQIVND come from the germline V gene (reference sequence). The CDR3 extends over 15 amino acids. As DNA, the CDR3 is TGTGCCTCAACCCCAGCGGGGGGTTTATACAATGAGCAGTTCTTC. It specifies CASTPAGGLYNEQFF.

The CDR3 DNA is TGTGCCAGCAGCTTATGGGACAGGGGTGGGGAGACCCAGTACTTC. The encoded protein is CASSLWDRGGETQYF. The genes are TRBV7-2 and TRBJ2-5; TRBD1 agrees at 10 bases. After removal of 2 bases from V and 5 bases from J, the junction contained 5 bases not matched to a gene. The CDR3 totals 15 residues. Germline V lookup: CDR1 SGHTA, CDR2 FQGNSA.

The V gene is TRBV4-1, the J gene TRBJ1-3; D call uncertain. There are 13 residues in the CDR3. Germline assignment: CDR1 MGHRA and CDR2 YSYEKL. Trimming cost V 2 bases and J 3 bases, with 5 bases left between them. The DNA of the CDR3 is TGCGCCAGCAGCCAATTCCTTGGAAACACCATATATTTT. It is translated as CASSQFLGNTIYF.

The V and J genes are TRBV2 and TRBJ2-1; TRBD2 matches 11 bases. V trimming: 5 bases; J trimming: 2 bases; junction bases outside the gene matches: 2. The CDR3 spans 15 residues. Germline V CDR1 and CDR2: SNHLY, FYNNEI. CDR3 amino acids: CASSTSGSAYNEQFF. CDR3 nucleotide sequence: TGTGCCAGCAGTACTAGCGGGAGTGCCTACAATGAGCAGTTCTTC. Variable domain in full (rest from reference TRBV2 and TRBJ2-1): EPEVTQTPSHQVTQMGQEVILRCVPISNHLYFYWYRQILGQKVEFLVSFYNNEISEKSEIFDDQFSVERPDGSNFTLKIRSTKLEDSAMYFCASSTSGSAYNEQFFGPGTRLTVL.

The chain uses TRBV28 and TRBJ1-5; 12 bases match TRBD1. This CDR3 contains 16 residues. Germline V lookup: CDR1 MDHEN, CDR2 SYDVKM. V lost 5 bases, J lost 4 bases, and 6 bases stayed unmatched. CDR3 in DNA: TGTGCCAGCAGTCCCCGGGACAGGGGGCGAAATCAGCCCCAGCATTTT. This sequence encodes CASSPRDRGRNQPQHF.

This chain uses TRBV11-3 with TRBJ1-2; D uncertain. Per the germline V gene, CDR1 is SGHNT and CDR2 is YENEEA. The CDR3 spans 13 residues. The V end was cut by 7 bases, the J end by 5 bases, with 14 bases between. The CDR3 sequence: CASTSLPGYGYTF. The CDR3 region has the DNA TGTGCCAGCACCTCCTTGCCAGGTTATGGCTACACCTTC. Full variable domain (rest looked up from reference TRBV11-3 and TRBJ1-2): EAGVVQSPRYKIIEKKQPVAFWCNPISGHNTLYWYLQNLGQGPELLIRYENEEAVDDSQLPKDRFSAERLKGVDSTLKIQPAELGDSAVYLCASTSLPGYGYTFGSGTRLTVV.

The CDR3 reads CASSRLGHPLSTDTQYF. The CDR3 DNA reads TGTGCCAGCAGCCGCCTGGGGCACCCACTCAGCACAGATACGCAGTATTTT. The chain is built from TRBV4-2 and TRBJ2-3, with D possibly being TRBD1 (5 bases). The germline V and J ends were trimmed by 4 bases and 0 bases, with 17 bases remaining between them. The length of the CDR3 is 17 residues. The germline CDR1 and CDR2 sequences are LGHNA and YNFKEQ.